The 14 T cell receptor beta chains presented below share a single source sample, sequenced in a study of blood T cell repertoires in COVID-19 (dated by TCRdb to 2018 to 2021). Libraries were made using the immunoSEQ multiplex PCR assay. The clones in this table, taken by TCRdb from immuneACCESS, are in-frame only. Not every clone is retained; where verified, under half of the shortfall comes from an unresolved V gene, and the cause of the rest is unknown. Present in this sample are 85,000 to 100,000 clones, about 71% of which were seen just once. 20% to 25% of the sample comes from the top ten. Source material: peripheral blood. The source of these receptors is a woman in her sixties in a cohort sampled during active or convalescent COVID-19.

This clone showed up just once. This rearrangement joins TRBV6-6 to TRBJ1-5; possibly TRBD1 for D (6 bases). Germline-derived CDR1 and CDR2 are MNHNY and SVGAGI (reference sequence). V was trimmed by 5 bases and J by 7 bases, leaving 15 bases between them. The CDR3 loop spans 14 amino acids. The CDR3 nucleotides are TGTGCCAGCAGTCAACAGGGATCCAGCCAGCCCCAGCATTTT. It translates to CASSQQGSSQPQHF.

The sample holds one count of this clone. The chain combines TRBV7-2 with TRBJ1-5; 10 bases are shared with TRBD1. The CDR3 runs to 16 residues. J gave up 3 bases and V 7 bases, and 9 bases lay outside the gene matches. Germline CDR1 and CDR2: SGHTA and FQGNSA. The CDR3 nucleotides read TGTGCCAGCACCGGGACAGGGGTGGGGAACAATCAGCCCCAGCATTTT. Amino acid sequence: CASTGTGVGNNQPQHF.

The V call is TRBV18, the J call TRBJ1-1, with D perhaps matching TRBD1 (6 bases). Trimming took off 2 bases at V and 1 base at J, with 11 bases between the two ends. CDR3 size: 15 residues. Germline lookup yields CDR1 KGHSH and CDR2 LQKENI. The CDR3 region is CASSPTQGQNTEAFF. CDR3 nucleotide sequence: TGTGCCAGCTCACCAACCCAGGGGCAGAACACTGAAGCTTTCTTT.

Details on this clone: Other nucleotide sequences in the sample specify the same CDR3. CDR3 bases: TGTGCCAGCAGCCCCTCCGGGACAGGGCTCTACGAGCAGTACTTC. Amino acid sequence: CASSPSGTGLYEQYF. The chain carries TRBV7-3 and TRBJ2-7; 9 nucleotides match TRBD1. The V and J ends lost 5 bases and 3 bases, in that order; junction bases with no gene match: 8. Germline CDR1 SGHTA, CDR2 FQGTGA. The CDR3 has 15 amino acids.

The chain carries TRBV9 and TRBJ2-4; TRBD2 matches 7 bases. Germline V CDR1 and CDR2: SGDLS, YYNGEE. The CDR3 contains 14 residues. Germline trimming cut 4 bases from V and 1 base from J; bases unmatched to any gene: 2. This CDR3 is CASSRSGAKNIQYF. Here the CDR3 DNA reads TGTGCCAGCAGCCGTAGCGGGGCCAAAAACATTCAGTACTTC. Filled out from reference TRBV9 and TRBJ2-4, the complete variable domain reads DSGVTQTPKHLITATGQRVTLRCSPRSGDLSVYWYQQSLDQGLQFLIQYYNGEERAKGNILERFSAQQFPDLHSELNLSSLELGDSALYFCASSRSGAKNIQYFGAGTRLSVL.

This clone is a singleton in its sample. The rearrangement joins TRBV30 to TRBJ1-2, with 8 bases fitting TRBD1. The CDR3 extends over 15 amino acids. Unmatched junction bases numbered 10, after V lost 0 bases and J lost 7 bases. CDR1 is GTSNPN and CDR2 is SVGIG in the germline V gene (reference sequence). CDR3 region: CAWSVRHRGRGGYTF. CDR3 bases: TGTGCCTGGAGTGTAAGACACAGGGGGAGGGGTGGCTACACCTTC.

This chain links TRBV7-9 with TRBJ1-1, with D perhaps matching TRBD1 (5 bases). The CDR3 spans 15 residues. V lost 1 base and J 1 base, leaving 10 bases between the germline ends. Germline CDR1 SEHNR, CDR2 FQNEAQ (reference sequence). CDR3: CASSLGGTENTEAFF. CDR3 DNA sequence: TGTGCCAGCAGCTTAGGCGGGACCGAGAACACTGAAGCTTTCTTT.

This rearrangement joins TRBV29-1 to TRBJ2-1; 11 nucleotides agree with TRBD2. The V segment lost 1 base and the J segment 2 bases; nucleotides outside the gene matches: 4. The germline V gene has CDR1 SQVTM and CDR2 ANQGSEA. This CDR3 is built from 16 residues. Here the CDR3 reads CSVEGLAGGAYNEQFF. CDR3 coding DNA: TGCAGCGTTGAAGGGCTAGCGGGGGGCGCCTACAATGAGCAGTTCTTC.

V and J are TRBV9 and TRBJ2-4; 9 nucleotides align to TRBD2. This CDR3 region has 19 residues. V lost 4 bases to trimming and J lost 1 base; unmatched junction nucleotides: 15. CDR1 and CDR2 (germline): SGDLS, YYNGEE. This CDR3 reads CASSPPGVAGVGAKNIQYF. In DNA form, the CDR3 reads TGTGCCAGCAGCCCCCCGGGGGTAGCGGGGGTGGGGGCCAAAAACATTCAGTACTTC.

The genes are TRBV18 and TRBJ1-5; D uncertain. This CDR3 is built from 16 residues. V was trimmed by 3 bases and J by 5 bases, leaving 17 bases between them. Looked up from germline, CDR1 is KGHSH and CDR2 is LQKENI. CDR3 in DNA: TGTGCCAGCTCACCGACTATGAGGGTTCCCCATCAGCCCCAGCATTTT. This encodes CASSPTMRVPHQPQHF.

V is TRBV19 and J is TRBJ1-1; D call uncertain. CDR1 is LNHDA, CDR2 SQIVND, per germline (reference sequence). Trimming pared 3 bases from V and 0 bases from J, leaving 11 bases between. This CDR3 is 15 amino acids long. CDR3 amino acids: CASSITFALNTEAFF. CDR3 bases: TGTGCCAGTAGTATTACATTTGCCTTGAACACTGAAGCTTTCTTT. The variable domain in full, with the rest retrieved from reference TRBV19 and TRBJ1-1, is DGGITQSPKYLFRKEGQNVTLSCEQNLNHDAMYWYRQDPGQGLRLIYYSQIVNDFQKGDIAEGYSVSREKKESFPLTVTSAQKNPTAFYLCASSITFALNTEAFFGQGTRLTVV.

The rearrangement joins TRBV6-6 to TRBJ1-5; D is uncertain. The CDR3 sequence is 14 residues long. Trimming took 4 bases from V and 4 from J, leaving 11 bases between them. CDR1 and CDR2 from the germline V gene are MNHNY and SVGAGI (reference sequence). The CDR3 DNA sequence: TGTGCCAGCAGTTCCCCGGGTGGGAATCAGCCCCAGCATTTT. Translated: CASSSPGGNQPQHF.

This sequence joins TRBV3-1 (or the pseudogene TRBV3-2) and TRBJ2-5; D not resolved. The germline V gene has CDR1 LGHDT and CDR2 YNNKEL (reference sequence). The CDR3 extends over 14 amino acids. The V end lost 0 bases, the J end lost 4 bases, and 9 bases lay between the germline ends. Here the CDR3 reads CASSQDARSETQYF. Written as DNA, the CDR3 is TGTGCCAGCAGCCAAGATGCCAGATCAGAGACCCAGTACTTC.

The chain couples TRBV2 to TRBJ2-3, with D possibly TRBD1 on 6 matching bases. Germline CDR1 and CDR2: SNHLY and FYNNEI. The CDR3 is made up of 15 amino acids. The V end lost 1 base, the J end lost 1 base, and 9 bases lay between the germline ends. The CDR3 sequence: CASSEVAGGTDTQYF. DNA of the CDR3: TGTGCCAGCAGTGAAGTGGCAGGGGGCACAGATACGCAGTATTTT. The full variable domain, its missing parts supplied by reference TRBV2 and TRBJ2-3, is EPEVTQTPSHQVTQMGQEVILRCVPISNHLYFYWYRQILGQKVEFLVSFYNNEISEKSEIFDDQFSVERPDGSNFTLKIRSTKLEDSAMYFCASSEVAGGTDTQYFGPGTRLTVL.